Below, 27 T cell receptor beta chains from the same sample are listed, as sequenced in a study of T cell responses to AZD1222 COVID-19 vaccine. Here immunoSEQ multiplex PCR was the method, and the copy in TCRdb shows in-frame clones only, minus some. This table holds roughly 110,000 clones, around 90% found once. The sample consisted of peripheral blood, taken on day 0 of AZD1222 vaccination. Receptor source: an adult in good health.

The V gene is TRBV9, the J gene TRBJ1-1; maybe TRBD1 (6 bases). CDR3 length equals 14 residues. V was shortened by 0 bases and J by 8 bases, with 14 bases between the two germline ends. Per the germline V gene, CDR1 is SGDLS and CDR2 is YYNGEE. As DNA, the CDR3 is TGTGCCAGCAGCGTAGGAGGGGGGGCAGGAGAAGCTTTCTTT. This sequence encodes CASSVGGGAGEAFF.

The chain carries TRBV29-1 and TRBJ2-2; D call uncertain. The CDR3 has 13 residues. CDR1 and CDR2 (germline): SQVTM, ANQGSEA. Trimming took 4 bases from V and 6 from J, leaving 12 bases between them. CDR3 amino acids: CSVGSSAPGELFF. CDR3 sequence (DNA): TGCAGCGTTGGTTCCTCAGCGCCCGGGGAGCTGTTTTTT.

The chain uses TRBV5-5 and TRBJ2-3, with D possibly being TRBD2 (5 bases). Germline CDR1 reads SGHKS; CDR2 reads YYEKEE (reference sequence). The CDR3 is 16 amino acids. Trimming removed 0 bases at V and 0 bases at J, with 11 bases between. The CDR3 DNA is TGTGCCAGCAGCTTGGCTTCCAGCGGTAGCACAGATACGCAGTATTTT. Translating it yields CASSLASSGSTDTQYF.

This clone was counted a single time. The gene calls are TRBV30 and TRBJ1-4, with D perhaps TRBD1 (5 bases). V was shortened by 0 bases and J by 4 bases, with 9 bases between the two germline ends. The germline V gene encodes CDR1 GTSNPN and CDR2 SVGIG (reference sequence). This CDR3 has 14 amino acids. The CDR3 region is CAWSVGQLNEKLFF. CDR3 DNA sequence: TGTGCCTGGAGTGTAGGACAACTTAATGAAAAACTGTTTTTT.

The chain is built from TRBV4-1 and TRBJ2-7, with 8 bases identical to TRBD1. The CDR3 spans 16 residues. Germline CDR1 MGHRA, CDR2 YSYEKL. Trimming removed 5 bases from V and 2 bases from J; junction bases left unmatched: 11. For the CDR3, the DNA is TGCGCCAGCAGCACCCGACAGGGGAGCATACCCTACGAGCAGTACTTC. Protein: CASSTRQGSIPYEQYF.

This chain joins TRBV20-1 and TRBJ2-1; no clear D. The germline CDR1 and CDR2 sequences are DFQATT and SNEGSKA (reference sequence). Trimming stripped 0 bases from V and 7 bases from J, with 1 base between. There are 10 residues in the CDR3. The CDR3, as DNA: TGCAGTGCTAGAGAAAATGAGCAGTTCTTC. Translation: CSARENEQFF.

This chain links TRBV5-6 with TRBJ1-1, with 11 bases matching TRBD1. The CDR3 consists of 14 residues. The V gene end was trimmed by 0 bases and the J gene end by 6 bases; junction bases not matched to a gene: 1. Germline V lookup: CDR1 SGHDT, CDR2 YYEEEE. In nucleotides, the CDR3 is TGTGCCAGCAGCTTGGGGACAGGGGGCTCTGAAGCTTTCTTT. It codes for CASSLGTGGSEAFF.

The chain recombines TRBV7-9 with TRBJ2-2; 10 nucleotides agree with TRBD2. Unmatched junction bases numbered 7, after V lost 7 bases and J lost 5 bases. Germline lookup yields CDR1 SEHNR and CDR2 FQNEAQ (reference sequence). This CDR3 contains 15 residues. The CDR3 DNA reads as TGTGCCAGCACCCTAGCGGGAGTCGGAACCGGGGAGCTGTTTTTT. This translates into CASTLAGVGTGELFF.

V is TRBV28 and J is TRBJ1-1; D unresolved. Germline loops: CDR1 MDHEN, CDR2 SYDVKM. V was trimmed by 7 bases and J by 1 base, leaving 13 bases between them. The CDR3 has 14 residues. The CDR3 loop is CASNRGASNTEAFF. The CDR3 bases are TGTGCCAGCAATCGCGGCGCCTCGAACACTGAAGCTTTCTTT. The full variable domain, completed using reference TRBV28 and TRBJ1-1, is DVKVTQSSRYLVKRTGEKVFLECVQDMDHENMFWYRQDPGLGLRLIYFSYDVKMKEKGDIPEGYSVSREKKERFSLILESASTNQTSMYLCASNRGASNTEAFFGQGTRLTVV.

V and J are TRBV14 and TRBJ2-7; D gene uncertain. V dropped 2 bases and J dropped 2 bases, with 7 bases sitting between them. CDR3 length: 13 amino acids. Germline values: CDR1 SGHDN, CDR2 FVKESK. Here the CDR3 DNA reads TGTGCCAGCAGCCAATTTACACCCTACGAGCAGTACTTC. As protein: CASSQFTPYEQYF.

With regard to this clone: Other DNA sequences in this sample translate to the same CDR3. The chain recombines TRBV9 with TRBJ1-2; no firm D call. The CDR3 is made up of 13 amino acids. Germline assignment: CDR1 SGDLS and CDR2 YYNGEE. With 0 bases removed from V and 3 bases from J, the gap between germline ends came to 6 bases. The CDR3 DNA reads TGTGCCAGCAGCGTAGGTGGGGACTATGGCTACACCTTC. It translates to CASSVGGDYGYTF. Full variable domain (outside the CDR3, taken from reference TRBV9 and TRBJ1-2): DSGVTQTPKHLITATGQRVTLRCSPRSGDLSVYWYQQSLDQGLQFLIQYYNGEERAKGNILERFSAQQFPDLHSELNLSSLELGDSALYFCASSVGGDYGYTFGSGTRLTVV.

The chain's CDR3 is CASSLAGLGYGYTF. The CDR3 nucleotides are TGTGCCAGCAGTTTGGCAGGGTTGGGCTATGGCTACACCTTC. V and J are TRBV28 and TRBJ1-2; the D gene is possibly TRBD1 (5 bases). V was shortened by 3 bases and J by 4 bases, with 12 bases between the two germline ends. The CDR3 has 14 amino acids. Germline CDR1 and CDR2: MDHEN and SYDVKM.

This chain uses TRBV7-9 with TRBJ1-6; D uncertain. Germline V gene lookup returns CDR1 SEHNR and CDR2 FQNEAQ (reference sequence). The CDR3 loop spans 15 amino acids. V was cut by 5 bases and J by 5 bases, with 13 bases left in between. The CDR3 reads CASSIPGQNNSPLHF. The CDR3 nucleotides read TGTGCCAGCAGCATACCCGGGCAGAATAATTCACCCCTCCACTTT.

The J gene is TRBJ2-1, the V gene TRBV9; no clear D gene. The CDR3 runs to 15 residues. In germline, CDR1 is SGDLS, CDR2 YYNGEE. Trimming stripped 2 bases from V and 9 bases from J, with 18 bases between. The chain's CDR3 is CASSVLQTTGPEQFF. The CDR3 nucleotides are TGTGCCAGCAGCGTCCTACAAACGACTGGCCCTGAGCAGTTCTTC.

The chain carries TRBV30 and TRBJ1-4; 8 positions agree with TRBD1. The CDR3 has 14 amino acids. The V gene's germline CDR1 is GTSNPN and CDR2 SVGIG (reference sequence). V was pared by 0 bases and J by 8 bases, with 5 bases of the junction left unmatched. In DNA form, the CDR3 reads TGTGCCTGGAGTGTAGGACAGGGACGGGAAAAACTGTTTTTT. Protein sequence: CAWSVGQGREKLFF.

J is TRBJ1-5 and V is TRBV19; a weak D match, TRBD1 (5 bases). The germline gives CDR1 LNHDA, CDR2 SQIVND (reference sequence). CDR3 length: 15 residues. Trimming took 3 bases from V and 2 from J, leaving 11 bases between them. The CDR3 reads CASSIPGYGNQPQHF. CDR3 DNA sequence: TGTGCCAGTAGTATTCCAGGGTATGGCAATCAGCCCCAGCATTTT.

The rearrangement joins TRBV4-3 to TRBJ1-4; a possible D gene is TRBD1 (5 bases). The CDR3 is 13 amino acids. The germline gives CDR1 LGHNA, CDR2 YSLEER. V was pared by 5 bases and J by 11 bases, with 15 bases between. As DNA, the CDR3 is TGCGCCAGCAGCAGGGACCGCTATTCCAAACTGTTTTTT. Translated, it gives CASSRDRYSKLFF.

This clone was observed a few times. The rearrangement joins TRBV10-3 to TRBJ2-2; D perhaps matches TRBD1 (5 bases). CDR1 and CDR2 (germline): ENHRY, SYGVKD. V was shortened by 0 bases and J by 6 bases, with 8 bases between the two germline ends. This CDR3 contains 14 residues. Here the CDR3 DNA reads TGTGCCATCAGTGAGTCAGGGGTGGCCGGGGAGCTGTTTTTT. Residues: CAISESGVAGELFF.

The rearrangement uses TRBV5-1 and TRBJ2-3; D remains unclear. V lost 0 bases and J 4 bases, leaving 3 bases between the germline ends. Germline V gene data show CDR1 as SGHRS and CDR2 as YFSETQ. This CDR3 region has 12 residues. The CDR3 loop reads CASSLAADTQYF. As DNA, the CDR3 is TGCGCCAGCAGCTTGGCGGCAGATACGCAGTATTTT.

This chain links TRBV7-2 with TRBJ2-2, with 7 positions matching TRBD2. Germline V gene lookup returns CDR1 SGHTA and CDR2 FQGNSA. V trimming: 4 bases; J trimming: 0 bases; junction bases outside the gene matches: 5. The CDR3 is 16 amino acids. The CDR3 DNA reads TGTGCCAGCAGCTCCCAGCGGGAAGCGAACACCGGGGAGCTGTTTTTT. It is translated as CASSSQREANTGELFF.

J is TRBJ2-7 and V is TRBV18, with a weak D call TRBD2 (5 bases). The germline V gene has CDR1 KGHSH and CDR2 LQKENI. Trimming pared 4 bases from V and 0 bases from J, leaving 34 bases between. The CDR3 sequence is 22 residues long. CDR3 sequence (DNA): TGTGCCAGCTCACGGCCCTCTTTTTATATAGACCGTCCCGGAGGAAACTCCTACGAGCAGTACTTC. Amino acid sequence: CASSRPSFYIDRPGGNSYEQYF.

In nucleotides, the CDR3 is TGTGCCAGCAGCTTAGAGGGTCTGGAAGGAAACACCATATATTTT. Protein product: CASSLEGLEGNTIYF. The V gene is TRBV7-9, the J gene TRBJ1-3; no firm D call. Germline V gene sequence: CDR1 SEHNR, CDR2 FQNEAQ (reference sequence). The CDR3 sequence is 15 residues long. Trimming cost V 1 base and J 4 bases, with 11 bases left between them.

A few counts support this clone. The sample contains more than one DNA sequence encoding this CDR3. The chain links TRBV7-3 to TRBJ2-5; TRBD2 matches 7 bases. Losses at the gene ends were 2 bases for V and 5 bases for J; bases not matched to a gene: 5. Germline V gives CDR1 SGHTA, CDR2 FQGTGA. The length of the CDR3 is 14 residues. Here the CDR3 reads CASSLGGDRETQYF. The CDR3 DNA sequence: TGTGCCAGCAGCTTAGGGGGGGACCGGGAGACCCAGTACTTC.

This chain connects TRBV6-5 to TRBJ2-2, with D unclear. Germline loops: CDR1 MNHEY, CDR2 SVGAGI. This CDR3 is built from 14 residues. Trimming removed 4 bases from V and 4 bases from J, with 10 bases in between. CDR3 DNA: TGTGCCAGCAGTTCGCGACTTGGCACCGGGGAGCTGTTTTTT. This translates into CASSSRLGTGELFF.

The chain carries TRBV19 and TRBJ1-5, with unresolved D. The CDR3 contains 14 residues. Per the germline V gene, CDR1 is LNHDA and CDR2 is SQIVND (reference sequence). V lost 7 bases and J lost 2, with 12 bases in between. DNA for the CDR3: TGTGCCAGTATCGGGCGAATGGGCAATCAGCCCCAGCATTTT. This codes for CASIGRMGNQPQHF.

The chain has TRBV20-1 and TRBJ1-4, with D hard to call. With 3 bases removed from V and 11 bases from J, the gap between germline ends came to 10 bases. This CDR3 spans 11 amino acids. Germline V CDR1 and CDR2: DFQATT, SNEGSKA (reference sequence). The CDR3 reads CSASSNGKLFF. The DNA of the CDR3 is TGCAGTGCTAGTTCCAACGGTAAACTGTTTTTT.

J is TRBJ1-1 and V is TRBV21-1. TRBV21-1 is a documented pseudogene. The CDR3 is 17 residues long. The CDR3 spells CASLILHRLIKCTEAFF. As DNA, the CDR3 is TGTGCCAGCCTGATCCTCCACCGTCTAATAAAGTGCACTGAAGCTTTCTTT.